The 8 T cell receptor beta chains reported below all come from one sample, sequenced in a study of OX40 agonist ivuxolimab in advanced cancers. Profiled with immunoSEQ multiplex PCR; TCRdb holds only in-frame clones, not every one. This table holds 33,000 or so clones, 78% found once. The sequencing used CD4+ or CD8+ T cells sorted from blood, collected in a trial of the OX40 agonist ivuxolimab. These receptors were collected from an adult with an advanced solid tumor such as melanoma, head and neck, liver or kidney cancer.

The rearrangement links TRBV18 to TRBJ1-2; D gene ambiguous. V lost 1 base and J lost 3, with 6 bases in between. From germline, CDR1 is KGHSH and CDR2 LQKENI. The CDR3 contains 13 residues. The CDR3 region has the DNA TGTGCCAGCTCACCACGGTCCGACTATGGCTACACCTTC. It specifies CASSPRSDYGYTF.

This chain connects TRBV5-6 to TRBJ2-3; a weak D match, TRBD2 (6 bases). The CDR3 has 15 amino acids. Germline assignment: CDR1 SGHDT and CDR2 YYEEEE. V was shortened by 5 bases and J by 0 bases, with 13 bases between the two germline ends. CDR3 region: CASRIRGGSTDTQYF. The DNA of the CDR3 is TGTGCCAGCAGGATCCGGGGAGGTAGCACAGATACGCAGTATTTT.

This chain links TRBV19 with TRBJ1-1; D gene unclear. Trimming cost V 5 bases and J 1 base, with 11 bases left between them. Looked up from germline, CDR1 is LNHDA and CDR2 is SQIVND (reference sequence). The CDR3 covers 14 residues. CDR3 bases: TGTGCCAGTAGTCCCGGAAGGGCGAACACTGAAGCTTTCTTT. Its translation is CASSPGRANTEAFF. The full variable domain, its missing parts supplied by reference TRBV19 and TRBJ1-1, is DGGITQSPKYLFRKEGQNVTLSCEQNLNHDAMYWYRQDPGQGLRLIYYSQIVNDFQKGDIAEGYSVSREKKESFPLTVTSAQKNPTAFYLCASSPGRANTEAFFGQGTRLTVV.

The V call is TRBV29-1, the J call TRBJ2-7; D is uncertain. CDR1 SQVTM and CDR2 ANQGSEA come from the germline V gene. Trimming took off 8 bases at V and 5 bases at J, with 16 bases between the two ends. The CDR3 contains 12 residues. In DNA, the CDR3 is TGCAGCTCCGAGGTATCCCCCGACGAGCAGTACTTC. Translated, it gives CSSEVSPDEQYF.

There are a few counts of this clone. This chain connects TRBV7-9 to TRBJ1-1; D gene uncertain. Germline CDR1 is SEHNR and CDR2 is FQNEAQ (reference sequence). Trimming left V 4 bases short and J 1 base short, with 10 bases between. There are 14 residues in the CDR3. DNA of the CDR3: TGTGCCAGCAGCTCGGTGACCCCGAACACTGAAGCTTTCTTT. Protein product: CASSSVTPNTEAFF.

The chain recombines TRBV27 with TRBJ1-2; 7 bases agree with TRBD1. The trim removed 6 bases at V and 2 bases at J, leaving 6 bases unmatched. This CDR3 is built from 14 residues. Germline V gene data show CDR1 as MNHEY and CDR2 as SMNVEV (reference sequence). The CDR3: CASRPGDRNYGYTF. In nucleotides, the CDR3 is TGTGCCAGCAGGCCAGGGGACAGAAACTATGGCTACACCTTC.

The chain has TRBV2 and TRBJ1-1; D uncertain. Trimming left V 11 bases short and J 1 base short, with 14 bases between. The CDR3 is 13 amino acids. The germline gives CDR1 SNHLY, CDR2 FYNNEI. The CDR3 sequence: CAAKVHRNTEAFF. The CDR3 DNA is TGTGCCGCAAAGGTCCATAGGAACACTGAAGCTTTCTTT.

This sequence joins TRBV25-1 and TRBJ1-2, with D possibly TRBD1 on 6 matching bases. The CDR3 is 15 residues long. Trimming took off 4 bases at V and 4 bases at J, with 16 bases between the two ends. CDR1 and CDR2 from the germline V gene are MGHDK and SYGVNS. The CDR3 DNA sequence: TGTGCCAGCAGTGCCCCAGGGGCGAGGCGCTATGGCTACACCTTC. Translation gives CASSAPGARRYGYTF.